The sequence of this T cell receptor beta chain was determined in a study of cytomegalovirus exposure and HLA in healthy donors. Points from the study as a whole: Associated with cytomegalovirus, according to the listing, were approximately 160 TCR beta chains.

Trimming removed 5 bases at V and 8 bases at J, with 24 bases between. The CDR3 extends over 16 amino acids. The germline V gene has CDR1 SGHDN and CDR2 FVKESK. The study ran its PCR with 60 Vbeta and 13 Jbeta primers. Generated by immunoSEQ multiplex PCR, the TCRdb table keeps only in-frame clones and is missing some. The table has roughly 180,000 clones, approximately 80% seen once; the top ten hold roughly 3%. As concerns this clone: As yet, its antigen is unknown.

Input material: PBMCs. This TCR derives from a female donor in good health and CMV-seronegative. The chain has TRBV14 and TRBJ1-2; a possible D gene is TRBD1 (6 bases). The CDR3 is CASSYTQGNPFQGYTF. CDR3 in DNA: TGTGCCAGCAGCTATACGCAGGGGAATCCTTTCCAGGGCTACACCTTC.